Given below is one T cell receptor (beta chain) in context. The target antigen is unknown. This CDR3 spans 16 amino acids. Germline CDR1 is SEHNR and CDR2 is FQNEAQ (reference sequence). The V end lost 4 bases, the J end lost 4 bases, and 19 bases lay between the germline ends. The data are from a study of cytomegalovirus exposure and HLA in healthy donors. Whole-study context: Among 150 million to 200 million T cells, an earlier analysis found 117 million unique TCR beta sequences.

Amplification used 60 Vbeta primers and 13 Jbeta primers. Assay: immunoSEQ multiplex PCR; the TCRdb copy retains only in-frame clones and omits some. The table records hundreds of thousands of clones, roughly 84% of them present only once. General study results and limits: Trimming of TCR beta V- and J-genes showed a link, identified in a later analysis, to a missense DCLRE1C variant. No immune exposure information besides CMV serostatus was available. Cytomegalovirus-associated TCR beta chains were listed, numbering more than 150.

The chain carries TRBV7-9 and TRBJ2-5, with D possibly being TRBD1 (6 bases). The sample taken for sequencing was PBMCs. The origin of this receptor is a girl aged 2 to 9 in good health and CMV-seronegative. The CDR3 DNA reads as TGTGCCAGCAGCTCCCTGTTGGGGGCCGGTATAGAGACCCAGTACTTC. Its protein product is CASSSLLGAGIETQYF.